The 17 T cell receptor beta chains presented below share a single source sample, sequenced in a study of cytomegalovirus exposure and HLA in healthy donors. This table comes from immunoSEQ multiplex PCR, and its TCRdb copy is limited to in-frame clones, with some not included. The data show 80,000 to 100,000 clones, approximately 84% seen once. The sequenced sample consisted of PBMCs. The receptors come from a man between 18 and 35 years old in good health and CMV-seropositive.

The J gene is TRBJ2-7, the V gene TRBV7-2, with D possibly matching TRBD2 (6 bases). Germline assignment: CDR1 SGHTA and CDR2 FQGNSA. Between the trimmed V and J ends, which lost 6 bases and 4 bases, there was a span of 16 bases. There are 14 residues in the CDR3. CDR3 DNA: TGTGCCAGCAGTGCTTATCCGGGAGCATACGAGCAGTACTTC. It yields the protein CASSAYPGAYEQYF.

This clone has just one count. The chain employs TRBV5-8 and TRBJ2-3, with TRBD1 matching over 8 bases. CDR3 length: 15 amino acids. J lost 3 bases, V lost 4 bases, and 7 bases had no gene match. The germline V gene has CDR1 SGHTS and CDR2 YDEGEE. CDR3 in amino acids: CASSLPGTGTDTQYF. The CDR3 coding sequence is TGTGCCAGCAGCCTGCCCGGGACAGGAACAGATACGCAGTATTTT.

The J gene is TRBJ2-5, the V gene TRBV5-4; D is unresolved. This CDR3 spans 13 amino acids. V lost 0 bases to trimming and J lost 2 bases, with 5 bases between them. Germline V lookup: CDR1 SGHNT, CDR2 YYREEE (reference sequence). CDR3 protein: CASSLERQETQYF. The CDR3 bases are TGTGCCAGCAGCTTGGAGAGGCAAGAGACCCAGTACTTC.

There are a few counts of this clone. This chain uses TRBV5-1 with TRBJ1-2; 10 positions agree with TRBD1. This CDR3 is built from 16 residues. The V and J ends lost 4 bases and 4 bases, in that order; junction bases with no gene match: 10. In germline, CDR1 is SGHRS, CDR2 YFSETQ. CDR3 nucleotides: TGCGCCAGCAGCCCCGACAGGGGGCGACAAGGCTATGGCTACACCTTC. It is translated as CASSPDRGRQGYGYTF.

The V call is TRBV5-6, the J call TRBJ2-2; weak D call: TRBD2 (6 bases). This CDR3 comprises 16 residues. Germline CDR1 reads SGHDT; CDR2 reads YYEEEE. The germline V and J ends were trimmed by 1 base and 2 bases, with 12 bases remaining between them. Here the CDR3 reads CASSLWRGPNTGELFF. CDR3 sequence (DNA): TGTGCCAGCAGCTTGTGGCGGGGCCCCAACACCGGGGAGCTGTTTTTT.

J is TRBJ1-1 and V is TRBV11-2; D is unresolved. The V gene lost 2 bases and the J gene lost 4 bases, with 5 bases spanning the gap. The CDR3 spans 12 residues. Germline V gives CDR1 SGHAT, CDR2 FQNNGV. The DNA for the CDR3 is TGTGCCAGCAGCTTAACTTTCACTGAAGCTTTCTTT. The encoded protein is CASSLTFTEAFF. Drawing the rest from reference TRBV11-2 and TRBJ1-1, the complete variable domain is EAGVAQSPRYKIIEKRQSVAFWCNPISGHATLYWYQQILGQGPKLLIQFQNNGVVDDSQLPKDRFSAERLKGVDSTLKIQPAKLEDSAVYLCASSLTFTEAFFGQGTRLTVV.

The chain links TRBV27 to TRBJ2-1, with 9 bases identical to TRBD2. Trimming took 2 bases from V and 4 from J; bases not matched to a gene: 12. The V gene's germline CDR1 is MNHEY and CDR2 SMNVEV (reference sequence). The CDR3 totals 18 residues. CDR3 in DNA: TGTGCCAGCAGTTTACCCGCCCGGACTAGCGTTTCTTACAATGAGCAGTTCTTC. Its translation: CASSLPARTSVSYNEQFF.

The CDR3 sequence: CAANRQGHTGELFF. CDR3 coding DNA: TGTGCCGCCAACCGACAGGGACACACCGGGGAGCTGTTTTTT. This chain links TRBV6-6 with TRBJ2-2; 7 nucleotides match TRBD1. CDR3 length equals 14 residues. Unmatched junction bases numbered 9, after V lost 11 bases and J lost 3 bases. The germline V gene has CDR1 MNHNY and CDR2 SVGAGI (reference sequence).

The V and J genes are TRBV6-1 and TRBJ2-7; unclear D gene. CDR3 size: 11 residues. Trimming removed 6 bases from V and 10 bases from J, with 13 bases in between. From germline, CDR1 is MNHNS and CDR2 SASEGT. The CDR3 DNA sequence: TGTGCCAGCAGCATCTGGCCCCTTCAGTACTTC. It translates to CASSIWPLQYF.

The V call is TRBV4-2, the J call TRBJ2-3; TRBD1 matches at 8 bases. With V trimmed by 2 bases and J by 6 bases, 13 bases remained unmatched. This CDR3 is 17 amino acids long. The germline gives CDR1 LGHNA, CDR2 YNFKEQ. The CDR3 nucleotides read TGTGCCAGCAGCCAACCACGAGGGAGACAGGGGTGGGATACGCAGTATTTT. This gives the protein CASSQPRGRQGWDTQYF.

This clone was counted a single time. This chain uses TRBV19 with TRBJ1-2, with D uncertain. The germline CDR1 and CDR2 sequences are LNHDA and SQIVND (reference sequence). The CDR3 spans 13 residues. V was cut by 6 bases and J by 3 bases, with 11 bases left in between. CDR3: CASRFSVYYGYTF. CDR3 sequence (DNA): TGTGCCAGTAGGTTTTCGGTTTACTATGGCTACACCTTC.

The chain couples TRBV6-4 to TRBJ2-3; D perhaps matches TRBD1 (5 bases). CDR1 and CDR2 from the germline V gene are MRHNA and SNTAGT. V dropped 2 bases and J dropped 2 bases, with 11 bases sitting between them. CDR3 length: 15 amino acids. CDR3 sequence (DNA): TGTGCCAGCAGTGACGGTTTCAGGGACACAGATACGCAGTATTTT. Translated, it gives CASSDGFRDTDTQYF.

V usage is TRBV7-2 and J usage is TRBJ2-7; D might be TRBD1 (6 bases). Germline CDR1 and CDR2: SGHTA and FQGNSA. Trimming stripped 0 bases from V and 1 base from J, with 13 bases between. This CDR3 has 16 amino acids. The CDR3 nucleotides are TGTGCCAGCAGCTTAGCGTCGGACAGCGGATCCTACGAGCAGTACTTC. This codes for CASSLASDSGSYEQYF.

The genes are TRBV4-3 and TRBJ2-7, with 10 bases matching TRBD2. After removal of 1 base from V and 4 bases from J, the junction contained 4 bases not matched to a gene. Germline V gene lookup returns CDR1 LGHNA and CDR2 YSLEER. The CDR3 has 15 residues. This CDR3 reads CASSQASGGMYEQYF. Written as DNA, the CDR3 is TGCGCCAGCAGCCAAGCTAGCGGGGGTATGTACGAGCAGTACTTC.

Only a few counts were recorded for this clone. V usage is TRBV28 and J usage is TRBJ2-1; 11 bases match TRBD1. Germline loops: CDR1 MDHEN, CDR2 SYDVKM. CDR3 length equals 14 residues. With 6 bases clipped from V and 9 bases from J, the junction kept 7 bases outside the gene matches. This CDR3 reads CASRRDRGYSEQFF. DNA for the CDR3: TGTGCCAGCAGGAGGGACAGGGGGTATAGTGAGCAGTTCTTC.

The chain couples TRBV4-2 to TRBJ2-7, with D maybe TRBD1 (5 bases). This CDR3 comprises 15 residues. The germline gives CDR1 LGHNA, CDR2 YNFKEQ. Trimming removed 3 bases from V and 2 bases from J, with 14 bases in between. In DNA form, the CDR3 reads TGTGCCAGCAGCCATGTTAACCAGGGCGCCTACGAGCAGTACTTC. As protein: CASSHVNQGAYEQYF.

The CDR3 region has the DNA TGTGCCAGCAGCGACGACAGGGAAGAGACCCAGTACTTC. This codes for CASSDDREETQYF. The chain is built from TRBV11-3 and TRBJ2-5; 7 bases are shared with TRBD1. The CDR3 contains 13 residues. In germline, CDR1 is SGHNT, CDR2 YENEEA. The ends lost 5 bases at V and 3 bases at J; junction bases unmatched: 3.